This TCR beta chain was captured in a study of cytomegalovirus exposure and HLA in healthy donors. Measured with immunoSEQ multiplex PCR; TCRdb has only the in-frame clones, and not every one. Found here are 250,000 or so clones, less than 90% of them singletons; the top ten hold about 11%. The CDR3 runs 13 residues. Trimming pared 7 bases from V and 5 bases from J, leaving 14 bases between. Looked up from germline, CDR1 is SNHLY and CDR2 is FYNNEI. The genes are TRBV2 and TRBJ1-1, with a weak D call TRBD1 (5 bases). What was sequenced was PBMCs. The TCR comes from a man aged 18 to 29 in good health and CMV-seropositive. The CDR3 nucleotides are TGTGCCAGCACCATCCAGGGAATGACTGAAGCTTTCTTT. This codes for CASTIQGMTEAFF.